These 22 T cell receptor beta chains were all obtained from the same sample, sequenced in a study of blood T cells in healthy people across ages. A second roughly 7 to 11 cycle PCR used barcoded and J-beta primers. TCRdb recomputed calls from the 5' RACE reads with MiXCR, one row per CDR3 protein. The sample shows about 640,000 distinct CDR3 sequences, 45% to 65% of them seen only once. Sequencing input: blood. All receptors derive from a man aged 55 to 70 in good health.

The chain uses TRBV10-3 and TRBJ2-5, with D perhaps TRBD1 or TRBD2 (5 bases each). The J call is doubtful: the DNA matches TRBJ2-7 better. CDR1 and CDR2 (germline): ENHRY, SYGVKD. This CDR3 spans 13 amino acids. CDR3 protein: CATRPGSNYEQYF. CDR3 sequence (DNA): TGTGCCACGAGGCCAGGGAGTAACTACGAGCAGTACTTC.

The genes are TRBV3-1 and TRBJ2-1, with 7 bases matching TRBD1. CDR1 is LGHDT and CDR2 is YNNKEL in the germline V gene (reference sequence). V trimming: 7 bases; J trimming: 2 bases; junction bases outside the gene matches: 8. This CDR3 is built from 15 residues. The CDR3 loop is CASTKGATPYNEQFF. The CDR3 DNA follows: TGTGCCAGCACCAAGGGGGCCACCCCCTACAATGAGCAGTTCTTC.

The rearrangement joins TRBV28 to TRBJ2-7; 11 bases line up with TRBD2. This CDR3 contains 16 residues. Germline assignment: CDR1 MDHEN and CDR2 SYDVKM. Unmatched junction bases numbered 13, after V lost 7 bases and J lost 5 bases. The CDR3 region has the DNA TGTGCCAGCAAGGGCCCATTAGCGGGGGGGCTCAACGAGCAGTACTTC. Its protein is CASKGPLAGGLNEQYF.

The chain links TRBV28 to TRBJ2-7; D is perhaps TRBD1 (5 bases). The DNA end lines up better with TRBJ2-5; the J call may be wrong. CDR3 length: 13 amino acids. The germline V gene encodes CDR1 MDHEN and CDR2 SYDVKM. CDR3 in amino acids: CASEKGMVETQYF. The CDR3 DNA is TGTGCCTCAGAGAAGGGGATGGTGGAGACCCAGTACTTC.

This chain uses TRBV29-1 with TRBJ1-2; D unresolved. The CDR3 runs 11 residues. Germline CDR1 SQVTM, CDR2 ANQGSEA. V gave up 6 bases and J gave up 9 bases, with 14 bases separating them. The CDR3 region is CSVESAERYTF. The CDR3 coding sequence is TGCAGCGTCGAATCCGCGGAGCGCTACACCTTC.

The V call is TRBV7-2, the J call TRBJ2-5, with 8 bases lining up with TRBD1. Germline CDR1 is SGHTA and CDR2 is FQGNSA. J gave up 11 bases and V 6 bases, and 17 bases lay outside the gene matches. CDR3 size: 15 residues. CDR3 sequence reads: CASSPAGGLYNEQYF. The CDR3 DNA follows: TGTGCCAGCAGTCCCGCAGGGGGCCTCTACAATGAGCAGTACTTC.

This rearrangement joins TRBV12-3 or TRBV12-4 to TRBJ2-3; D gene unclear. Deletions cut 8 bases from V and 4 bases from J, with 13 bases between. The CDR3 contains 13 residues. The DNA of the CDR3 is TGTGCCAGCTCCCAGAAGCTGTCAGATACGCAGTATTTT. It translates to CASSQKLSDTQYF.

The CDR3 protein is CSARVASGAVETQYF. As DNA, the CDR3 is TGCAGTGCTAGAGTAGCTAGCGGGGCCGTGGAGACCCAGTACTTC. The genes are TRBV20-1 and TRBJ2-5, with 9 bases matching TRBD2. J gave up 5 bases and V 1 base, and 8 bases lay outside the gene matches. The CDR3 totals 15 residues. CDR1 and CDR2 (germline): DFQATT, SNEGSKA (reference sequence).

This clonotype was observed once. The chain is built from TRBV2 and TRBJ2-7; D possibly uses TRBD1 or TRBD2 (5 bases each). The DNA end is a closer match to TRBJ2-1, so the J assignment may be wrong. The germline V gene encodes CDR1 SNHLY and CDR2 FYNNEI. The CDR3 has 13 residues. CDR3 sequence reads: CASKGDVGNEQFF. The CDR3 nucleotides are TGTGCCAGCAAAGGGGACGTCGGGAATGAGCAGTTCTTC.

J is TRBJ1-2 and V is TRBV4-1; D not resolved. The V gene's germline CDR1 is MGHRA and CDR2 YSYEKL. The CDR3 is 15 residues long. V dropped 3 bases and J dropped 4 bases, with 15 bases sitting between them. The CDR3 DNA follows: TGCGCCAGCAGCCACTTGGACGGGCGGTTCTATGGCTACACCTTC. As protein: CASSHLDGRFYGYTF.

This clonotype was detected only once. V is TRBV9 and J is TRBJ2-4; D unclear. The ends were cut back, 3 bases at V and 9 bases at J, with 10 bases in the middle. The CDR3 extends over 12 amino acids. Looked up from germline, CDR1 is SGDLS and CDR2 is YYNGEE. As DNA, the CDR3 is TGTGCCAGCAGCGAGGGTGCTGGCATTCAGTACTTC. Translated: CASSEGAGIQYF. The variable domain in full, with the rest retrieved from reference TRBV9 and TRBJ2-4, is DSGVTQTPKHLITATGQRVTLRCSPRSGDLSVYWYQQSLDQGLQFLIQYYNGEERAKGNILERFSAQQFPDLHSELNLSSLELGDSALYFCASSEGAGIQYFGAGTRLSVL.

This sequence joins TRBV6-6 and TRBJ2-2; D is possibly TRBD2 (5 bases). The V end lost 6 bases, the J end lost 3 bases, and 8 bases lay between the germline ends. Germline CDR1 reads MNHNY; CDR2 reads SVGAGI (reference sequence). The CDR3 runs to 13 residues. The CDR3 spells CASRREYTGELFF. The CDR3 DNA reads TGTGCCAGCAGGAGGGAGTACACCGGGGAGCTGTTTTTT.

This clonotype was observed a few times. The CDR3 bases are TGCGCCAGCAGGTTACAAATACAGGTGGGGGCCTCCAATGAGCAGTTCTTC. Amino acid sequence: CASRLQIQVGASNEQFF. The chain links TRBV5-1 to TRBJ2-1; tentatively, D is TRBD1 (6 bases). Trimming took off 5 bases at V and 6 bases at J, with 24 bases between the two ends. This CDR3 is 17 amino acids long. Germline values: CDR1 SGHRS, CDR2 YFSETQ.

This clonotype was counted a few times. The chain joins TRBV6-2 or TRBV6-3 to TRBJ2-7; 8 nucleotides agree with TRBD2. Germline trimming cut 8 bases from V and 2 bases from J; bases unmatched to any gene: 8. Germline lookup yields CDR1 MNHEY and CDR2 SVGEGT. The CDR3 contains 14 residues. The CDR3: CASEERGGTYEQYF. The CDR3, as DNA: TGTGCCAGCGAAGAACGGGGGGGCACCTACGAGCAGTACTTC.

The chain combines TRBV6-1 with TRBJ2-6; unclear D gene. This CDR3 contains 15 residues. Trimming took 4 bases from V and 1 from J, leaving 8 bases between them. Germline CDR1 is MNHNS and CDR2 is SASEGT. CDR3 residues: CASSVEFSGANVLTF. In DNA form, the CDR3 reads TGTGCCAGCAGTGTGGAATTTTCTGGGGCCAACGTCCTGACTTTC.

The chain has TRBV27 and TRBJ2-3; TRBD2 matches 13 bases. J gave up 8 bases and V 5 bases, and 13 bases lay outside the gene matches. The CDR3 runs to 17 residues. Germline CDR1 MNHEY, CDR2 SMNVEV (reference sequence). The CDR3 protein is CASSLRGTSGAGGTQYF. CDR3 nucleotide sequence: TGTGCCAGCAGTCTACGCGGGACTAGCGGGGCCGGAGGTACGCAGTATTTT.

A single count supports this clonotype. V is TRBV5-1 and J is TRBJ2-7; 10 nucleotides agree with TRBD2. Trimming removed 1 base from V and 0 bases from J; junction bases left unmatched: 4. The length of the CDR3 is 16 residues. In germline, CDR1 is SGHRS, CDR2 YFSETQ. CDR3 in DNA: TGCGCCAGCAGCTTGACCGCTAGCGGGAGCTCCTACGAGCAGTACTTC. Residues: CASSLTASGSSYEQYF.

The CDR3 spells CASSRSRGSYGYTF. The CDR3, as DNA: TGTGCCAGCAGCCGTTCTAGGGGTAGCTATGGCTACACCTTC. The chain has TRBV7-9 and TRBJ1-2, with a weak D call TRBD1 (5 bases). The germline CDR1 and CDR2 sequences are SEHNR and FQNEAQ (reference sequence). This CDR3 spans 14 amino acids. The ends were cut back, 5 bases at V and 4 bases at J, with 14 bases in the middle.

Here the CDR3 DNA reads TGTGCCATCAGCACAGGGGGCCCTGTCCCCGACACTGAAGCTTTCTTT. This gives the protein CAISTGGPVPDTEAFF. The chain is built from TRBV10-3 and TRBJ1-1; 9 bases agree with TRBD1. V gave up 6 bases and J gave up 3 bases; unmatched junction bases: 11. CDR1 and CDR2 from the germline V gene are ENHRY and SYGVKD. The CDR3 is made up of 16 amino acids.

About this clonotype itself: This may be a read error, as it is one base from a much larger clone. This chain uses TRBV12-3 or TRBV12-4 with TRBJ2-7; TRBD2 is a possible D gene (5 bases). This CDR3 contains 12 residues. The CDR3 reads CASRRDSCEQYF. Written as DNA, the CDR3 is TGTGCCAGCAGACGGGATTCCTGCGAGCAGTACTTC.

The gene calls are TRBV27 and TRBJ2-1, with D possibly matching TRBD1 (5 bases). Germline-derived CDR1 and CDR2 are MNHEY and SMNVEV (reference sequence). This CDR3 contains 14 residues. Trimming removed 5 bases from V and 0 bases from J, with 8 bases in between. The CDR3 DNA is TGTGCCAGCAGTGTGGACACCTCCTACAATGAGCAGTTCTTC. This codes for CASSVDTSYNEQFF.

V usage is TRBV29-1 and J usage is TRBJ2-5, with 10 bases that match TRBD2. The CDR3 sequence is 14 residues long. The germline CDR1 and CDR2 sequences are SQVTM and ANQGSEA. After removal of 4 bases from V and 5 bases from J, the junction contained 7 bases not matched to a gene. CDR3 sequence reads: CSVGPAGGHETQYF. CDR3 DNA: TGCAGCGTTGGGCCAGCGGGGGGGCATGAGACCCAGTACTTC.